Following are 5 T cell receptor beta chains from one sample sequenced in a study of blood T cell repertoires in COVID-19. The table came from immunoSEQ multiplex PCR; TCRdb's copy has only in-frame clones and leaves some out. Of some 160,000 clones listed, around 83% are singletons. Sequenced input: peripheral blood. These receptors were obtained from a man aged 70-80 years who had recovered from COVID-19.

The chain joins TRBV15 to TRBJ2-1; 10 bases align to TRBD2. V was clipped by 0 bases and J by 5 bases; unmatched bases: 7. Germline V lookup: CDR1 LNHNV, CDR2 YYDKDF (reference sequence). There are 17 residues in the CDR3. The CDR3 protein is CATSRDRVAGGHNEQFF. Here the CDR3 DNA reads TGTGCCACCAGCAGAGATCGAGTAGCGGGGGGCCACAATGAGCAGTTCTTC. Using reference TRBV15 and TRBJ2-1 for the parts outside the CDR3, the full variable domain is DAMVIQNPRYQVTQFGKPVTLSCSQTLNHNVMYWYQQKSSQAPKLLFHYYDKDFNNEADTPDNFQSRRPNTSFCFLDIRSPGLGDTAMYLCATSRDRVAGGHNEQFFGPGTRLTVL.

The chain employs TRBV28 and TRBJ1-6, with 9 bases that match TRBD1. J lost 2 bases, V lost 6 bases, and 8 bases had no gene match. CDR1 and CDR2 from the germline V gene are MDHEN and SYDVKM. The CDR3 extends over 17 amino acids. CDR3 region: CASRPGTGSPYNSPLHF. Written as DNA, the CDR3 is TGTGCCAGCAGACCCGGGACAGGGAGTCCCTATAATTCACCCCTCCACTTT.

J is TRBJ2-7 and V is TRBV19; the D gene is possibly TRBD2 (6 bases). With 1 base removed from V and 2 bases from J, the gap between germline ends came to 12 bases. CDR3 length: 15 residues. Germline values: CDR1 LNHDA, CDR2 SQIVND (reference sequence). The chain's CDR3 is CASSIAPSAPYEQYF. In DNA form, the CDR3 reads TGTGCCAGTAGTATAGCCCCTAGCGCACCCTACGAGCAGTACTTC.

The chain has TRBV7-9 and TRBJ2-3; TRBD2 matches at 8 bases. V was pared by 2 bases and J by 3 bases, with 7 bases of the junction left unmatched. CDR3 length: 16 residues. Germline values: CDR1 SEHNR, CDR2 FQNEAQ (reference sequence). The DNA of the CDR3 is TGTGCCAGCAGCTTATTAAGCGGGAGTAAAACAGATACGCAGTATTTT. As protein: CASSLLSGSKTDTQYF.

This rearrangement joins TRBV9 to TRBJ1-3; D uncertain. Germline V gene data show CDR1 as SGDLS and CDR2 as YYNGEE. V dropped 0 bases and J dropped 0 bases, with 7 bases sitting between them. The CDR3 loop spans 15 amino acids. CDR3 protein: CASSVGHNSGNTIYF. The CDR3 region has the DNA TGTGCCAGCAGCGTAGGCCACAACTCTGGAAACACCATATATTTT.